The text below deals with one T cell receptor beta chain. This record comes from a study of cytomegalovirus exposure and HLA in healthy donors. PCR used 60 Vbeta primers and 13 Jbeta primers. The data were produced by immunoSEQ multiplex PCR, yet TCRdb's version contains in-frame clones alone and is incomplete. The table records around 130,000 clones, approximately 80% of them present only once. Per the germline V gene, CDR1 is LNHDA and CDR2 is SQIVND (reference sequence). The trim removed 5 bases at V and 2 bases at J, leaving 3 bases unmatched. The CDR3 covers 14 residues. This chain joins TRBV19 and TRBJ2-7, with 10 positions matching TRBD1. The sequence was collected from an older woman in good health and CMV-seronegative. The sample consisted of PBMCs. CDR3 loop: CASSGQGGTYEQYF. DNA for the CDR3: TGTGCCAGTAGTGGACAGGGGGGTACCTACGAGCAGTACTTC.